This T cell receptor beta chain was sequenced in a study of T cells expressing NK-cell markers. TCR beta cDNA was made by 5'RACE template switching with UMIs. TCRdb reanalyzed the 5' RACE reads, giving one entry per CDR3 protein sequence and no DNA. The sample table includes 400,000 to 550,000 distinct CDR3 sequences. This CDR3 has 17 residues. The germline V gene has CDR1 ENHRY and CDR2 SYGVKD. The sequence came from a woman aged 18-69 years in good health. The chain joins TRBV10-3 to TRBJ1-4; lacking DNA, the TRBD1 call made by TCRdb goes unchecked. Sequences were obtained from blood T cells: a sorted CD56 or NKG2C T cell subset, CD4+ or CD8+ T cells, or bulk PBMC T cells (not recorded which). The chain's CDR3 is CAQGFFRTGVFNEKLFF.